This TCR beta chain was captured by sequencing in a study of blood T cell repertoires in COVID-19. Study information: T cells, B-cell-depleted T cells, or PBMCs supplied cDNA or gDNA.

This CDR3 is built from 15 residues. The junction had 7 bases not matched to a gene; V was cut back by 10 bases and J by 6 bases. The germline gives CDR1 LNHDA, CDR2 SQIVND (reference sequence). Sequenced by immunoSEQ multiplex PCR; TCRdb stores in-frame clones only, minus some. The data show 200,000 or so clones, around four fifths seen once. Input material: peripheral blood. This chain connects TRBV19 to TRBJ2-2; 14 nucleotides align to TRBD2. This TCR came from a woman in her 30s with acute or convalescent COVID-19. The CDR3 DNA is TGTGCCACCGGGACTAGCGGGAGTCCTGCCGGGGAGCTGTTTTTT. This translates into CATGTSGSPAGELFF.